This passage covers 30 T cell receptor beta chains from one sample sequenced in a study of blood T cell repertoires in COVID-19. TCRdb's table, derived via immunoSEQ multiplex PCR, lists solely in-frame clones and lacks some. The data hold some 250,000 clones, with around 84% observed a single time. The sequenced sample consisted of peripheral blood. These receptors originate from a man between 60 and 70 years old with acute or convalescent COVID-19.

The chain uses TRBV25-1 and TRBJ1-5; TRBD1 agrees at 8 bases. CDR3 length equals 16 residues. With 0 bases clipped from V and 4 bases from J, the junction kept 5 bases outside the gene matches. The germline V gene encodes CDR1 MGHDK and CDR2 SYGVNS. The CDR3 here is CASSEYVQGGNQPQHF. CDR3 coding DNA: TGTGCCAGCAGTGAATATGTACAGGGGGGAAATCAGCCCCAGCATTTT.

The V and J genes are TRBV20-1 and TRBJ1-2; no firm D call. The CDR3 is made up of 10 amino acids. Germline CDR1 reads DFQATT; CDR2 reads SNEGSKA (reference sequence). Trimming took off 2 bases at V and 5 bases at J, with 3 bases between the two ends. The CDR3 nucleotides are TGCAGTGCTAGACAGTATGGCTACACCTTC. Translated, it gives CSARQYGYTF.

The chain couples TRBV19 to TRBJ2-2; tentatively, D is TRBD2 (6 bases). This CDR3 has 16 residues. Germline V lookup: CDR1 LNHDA, CDR2 SQIVND (reference sequence). The germline V and J ends were trimmed by 3 bases and 0 bases, with 11 bases remaining between them. The CDR3 sequence: CASSIWRDANTGELFF. The CDR3 DNA is TGTGCCAGTAGTATCTGGCGGGACGCGAACACCGGGGAGCTGTTTTTT. Full variable domain (remainder filled in from reference TRBV19 and TRBJ2-2): DGGITQSPKYLFRKEGQNVTLSCEQNLNHDAMYWYRQDPGQGLRLIYYSQIVNDFQKGDIAEGYSVSREKKESFPLTVTSAQKNPTAFYLCASSIWRDANTGELFFGEGSRLTVL.

V is TRBV4-1 and J is TRBJ1-1; 7 bases are shared with TRBD1. The CDR3 sequence is 16 residues long. Trimming took 5 bases from V and 0 from J; bases not matched to a gene: 9. Germline CDR1 is MGHRA and CDR2 is YSYEKL. CDR3 nucleotides: TGCGCCAGCAGCGTGATTCCCGGGACAGTGAACACTGAAGCTTTCTTT. Encoded protein: CASSVIPGTVNTEAFF.

The J gene is TRBJ2-1, the V gene TRBV7-9; 10 positions agree with TRBD2. The J segment lost 8 bases and the V segment lost 5 bases, leaving 9 bases of the junction unmatched. Germline V lookup: CDR1 SEHNR, CDR2 FQNEAQ (reference sequence). The CDR3 length is 15 residues. CDR3 amino acids: CASSGEREGLDEQFF. The CDR3 DNA follows: TGTGCCAGCAGCGGAGAGCGGGAGGGCCTTGATGAGCAGTTCTTC.

The chain couples TRBV5-6 to TRBJ1-1; 10 bases map to TRBD1. Trimming took 0 bases from V and 5 from J; bases not matched to a gene: 7. Germline V CDR1 and CDR2: SGHDT, YYEEEE. The CDR3 is 16 amino acids. CDR3 sequence (DNA): TGTGCCAGCAGCTTGGCCGGGACAGGGGTGAGTACTGAAGCTTTCTTT. Amino acids: CASSLAGTGVSTEAFF.

This chain connects TRBV11-3 to TRBJ2-6; possible D gene TRBD1, 6 bases. From germline, CDR1 is SGHNT and CDR2 YENEEA. The germline V and J ends were trimmed by 4 bases and 0 bases, with 7 bases remaining between them. The CDR3 spans 15 residues. The CDR3 loop reads CASSSTGSGANVLTF. CDR3 nucleotide sequence: TGTGCCAGCAGCTCGACAGGCTCTGGGGCCAACGTCCTGACTTTC.

The rearrangement uses TRBV19 and TRBJ2-7; TRBD2 agrees at 13 bases. From germline, CDR1 is LNHDA and CDR2 SQIVND (reference sequence). J lost 0 bases, V lost 3 bases, and 5 bases had no gene match. The CDR3 loop spans 17 amino acids. The CDR3 nucleotides read TGTGCCAGTAGTATCACTAGCGGGAGGGCCTTCTCCTACGAGCAGTACTTC. This encodes CASSITSGRAFSYEQYF.

This clone was picked up a small number of times. The chain combines TRBV7-8 with TRBJ2-7, with a weak D call TRBD1 (5 bases). The germline gives CDR1 SGHVS, CDR2 FQNEAQ. This CDR3 has 16 amino acids. V was cut by 5 bases and J by 1 base, with 18 bases left in between. CDR3 in amino acids: CASSLAGSGPSYEQYF. CDR3 DNA: TGTGCCAGCAGCCTGGCCGGTTCAGGGCCTTCCTACGAGCAGTACTTC. Supplemented by reference TRBV7-8 and TRBJ2-7, the full variable domain reads GAGVSQSPRYKVAKRGQDVALRCDPISGHVSLFWYQQALGQGPEFLTYFQNEAQLDKSGLPSDRFFAERPEGSVSTLKIQRTQQEDSAVYLCASSLAGSGPSYEQYFGPGTRLTVT.

The chain is built from TRBV7-3 and TRBJ2-1; 10 bases line up with TRBD2. CDR1 and CDR2 (germline): SGHTA, FQGTGA. The CDR3 covers 15 residues. The V and J ends lost 8 bases and 4 bases, in that order; junction bases with no gene match: 8. The CDR3 DNA reads as TGTGCCAGCGGACAAGCGGGAGGGCCTTACAATGAGCAGTTCTTC. Translation gives CASGQAGGPYNEQFF.

This clone was counted only a few times. The J gene is TRBJ2-3, the V gene TRBV6-5, with D perhaps TRBD1 (6 bases). Germline CDR1 reads MNHEY; CDR2 reads SVGAGI. The ends were cut back, 5 bases at V and 0 bases at J, with 12 bases in the middle. This CDR3 is 15 amino acids long. CDR3 sequence (DNA): TGTGCCAGCAGTCACTTTGGACAGAGCACAGATACGCAGTATTTT. It specifies CASSHFGQSTDTQYF.

The chain joins TRBV11-2 to TRBJ2-1, with 7 positions matching TRBD2. Trimming took 1 base from V and 5 from J; bases not matched to a gene: 5. This CDR3 is built from 15 residues. The V gene's germline CDR1 is SGHAT and CDR2 FQNNGV. For the CDR3, the DNA is TGTGCCAGCAGCTTAGTCTGGGGGGGTAACAATGAGCAGTTCTTC. Translating it yields CASSLVWGGNNEQFF.

The V gene is TRBV29-1, the J gene TRBJ2-5; D remains unclear. There are 11 residues in the CDR3. The ends were cut back, 8 bases at V and 2 bases at J, with 9 bases in the middle. Germline CDR1 and CDR2: SQVTM and ANQGSEA. The CDR3 DNA is TGCAGCCTCCGCCAGCAAGAGACCCAGTACTTC. Protein: CSLRQQETQYF.

The gene calls are TRBV30 and TRBJ2-1; possible D gene TRBD1, 7 bases. Germline V gene lookup returns CDR1 GTSNPN and CDR2 SVGIG (reference sequence). The CDR3 runs 15 residues. The V and J ends lost 3 bases and 0 bases respectively, with 12 bases between them. CDR3 sequence reads: CAWSSGGSSYNEQFF. The CDR3 DNA is TGTGCCTGGAGCTCAGGGGGGAGCTCCTACAATGAGCAGTTCTTC.

As concerns this clone: Additional DNA sequences in this sample encode the identical CDR3. The rearrangement joins TRBV10-3 to TRBJ1-1; no firm D call. Germline V CDR1 and CDR2: ENHRY, SYGVKD. Trimming removed 4 bases at V and 3 bases at J, with 6 bases between. This CDR3 contains 12 residues. CDR3 sequence (DNA): TGTGCCATCAGTGGTTCGGACACTGAAGCTTTCTTT. This encodes CAISGSDTEAFF.

V is TRBV5-1 and J is TRBJ1-3; D perhaps matches TRBD1 (5 bases). V was shortened by 0 bases and J by 4 bases, with 8 bases between the two germline ends. Germline V lookup: CDR1 SGHRS, CDR2 YFSETQ. The CDR3 runs 14 residues. DNA of the CDR3: TGCGCCAGCAGCTTGGCCAACAGGGGAAACACCATATATTTT. This encodes CASSLANRGNTIYF. Combining the CDR3 with reference TRBV5-1 and TRBJ1-3 gives the whole variable domain KAGVTQTPRYLIKTRGQQVTLSCSPISGHRSVSWYQQTPGQGLQFLFEYFSETQRNKGNFPGRFSGRQFSNSRSEMNVSTLELGDSALYLCASSLANRGNTIYFGEGSWLTVV.

V gene TRBV6-2 or TRBV6-3 combines with J gene TRBJ2-1; 11 positions match TRBD2. CDR1 MNHEY and CDR2 SVGEGT come from the germline V gene. The CDR3 sequence is 19 residues long. The V segment lost 2 bases and the J segment 8 bases; nucleotides outside the gene matches: 17. CDR3 nucleotides: TGTGCCAGCAGTTACGATTTCCGGGGGCTAGCGGGAGGTAACTATGAGCAGTTCTTC. It is translated as CASSYDFRGLAGGNYEQFF.

This chain connects TRBV28 to TRBJ2-3, with D possibly matching TRBD1 (5 bases). Germline values: CDR1 MDHEN, CDR2 SYDVKM. The ends were cut back, 4 bases at V and 6 bases at J, with 17 bases in the middle. There are 15 residues in the CDR3. The CDR3 protein is CASSSLDSPRDTQYF. The CDR3 region has the DNA TGTGCCAGCAGTTCTCTCGACAGCCCCAGGGATACGCAGTATTTT. Looking up the rest from reference TRBV28 and TRBJ2-3 gives the full variable domain: DVKVTQSSRYLVKRTGEKVFLECVQDMDHENMFWYRQDPGLGLRLIYFSYDVKMKEKGDIPEGYSVSREKKERFSLILESASTNQTSMYLCASSSLDSPRDTQYFGPGTRLTVL.

This clone was counted ten times or more. The CDR3 DNA reads TGTGCCAGCAGCTTAGATGGGGGGGTGGTTCGTGAGCAGTACTTC. This gives the protein CASSLDGGVVREQYF. The J gene is TRBJ2-7, the V gene TRBV7-2, with 7 bases fitting TRBD2. CDR3 length: 15 amino acids. The V gene end was trimmed by 1 base and the J gene end by 7 bases; junction bases not matched to a gene: 10. Germline V CDR1 and CDR2: SGHTA, FQGNSA.

This sequence joins TRBV2 and TRBJ2-1, with 10 positions matching TRBD1. The V gene end was trimmed by 4 bases and the J gene end by 6 bases; junction bases not matched to a gene: 6. This CDR3 has 15 residues. The germline gives CDR1 SNHLY, CDR2 FYNNEI. In DNA form, the CDR3 reads TGTGCCAGCAGTGTGGACAGGGGGACCGGCAATGAGCAGTTCTTC. Its protein is CASSVDRGTGNEQFF.

CDR3 nucleotide sequence: TGTGCCAGTAATCCCGGGGCTAACTATGGCTACACCTTC. It codes for CASNPGANYGYTF. The rearrangement joins TRBV19 to TRBJ1-2; the D is unclear. V lost 7 bases and J lost 0, with 9 bases in between. This CDR3 spans 13 amino acids. Germline loops: CDR1 LNHDA, CDR2 SQIVND (reference sequence).

Regarding this clone: The same CDR3 arises from other DNA sequences in this sample as well. The V call is TRBV6-2 or TRBV6-3, the J call TRBJ2-5, with 11 bases matching TRBD2. Unmatched junction bases numbered 2, after V lost 6 bases and J lost 2 bases. The CDR3 loop spans 14 amino acids. Germline loops: CDR1 MNHEY, CDR2 SVGEGT. This chain's CDR3 is CASSLAGGQETQYF. The CDR3 coding sequence is TGTGCCAGCAGCCTAGCGGGAGGACAAGAGACCCAGTACTTC.

The J gene is TRBJ2-5, the V gene TRBV7-4; D possibly corresponds to TRBD2 (8 bases). The germline gives CDR1 SGHVT, CDR2 SQSDAQ. V dropped 4 bases and J dropped 4 bases, with 19 bases sitting between them. The CDR3 runs to 16 residues. CDR3 region: CASSWDSGSGGETQYF. Written as DNA, the CDR3 is TGTGCCAGCAGCTGGGACAGCGGGAGTGGGGGAGAGACCCAGTACTTC.

This sequence joins TRBV7-9 and TRBJ2-1, with 7 bases matching TRBD2. V was pared by 0 bases and J by 6 bases, with 8 bases of the junction left unmatched. Germline CDR1 reads SEHNR; CDR2 reads FQNEAQ (reference sequence). The CDR3 sequence is 16 residues long. Here the CDR3 DNA reads TGTGCCAGCAGCTTAGCTGGGAGGGTAAGGGGCAATGAGCAGTTCTTC. It specifies CASSLAGRVRGNEQFF.

Here the CDR3 DNA reads TGTGCCACACACCGGGACAGACTGAACACTGAAGCTTTCTTT. This sequence encodes CATHRDRLNTEAFF. The rearrangement uses TRBV19 and TRBJ1-1; 7 bases line up with TRBD1. Germline-derived CDR1 and CDR2 are LNHDA and SQIVND (reference sequence). The CDR3 is made up of 14 amino acids. J was trimmed by 0 bases and V by 10 bases; bases with no gene match: 8.

This chain links TRBV9 with TRBJ1-1; TRBD1 matches at 7 bases. The germline V gene has CDR1 SGDLS and CDR2 YYNGEE. With 4 bases clipped from V and 5 bases from J, the junction kept 11 bases outside the gene matches. The CDR3 sequence is 15 residues long. In DNA, the CDR3 is TGTGCCAGCAGCCTACAGGGGCTGGCGGGGACTGAAGCTTTCTTT. The encoded protein is CASSLQGLAGTEAFF. Filled out from reference TRBV9 and TRBJ1-1, the complete variable domain reads DSGVTQTPKHLITATGQRVTLRCSPRSGDLSVYWYQQSLDQGLQFLIQYYNGEERAKGNILERFSAQQFPDLHSELNLSSLELGDSALYFCASSLQGLAGTEAFFGQGTRLTVV.

The J gene is TRBJ2-7, the V gene TRBV5-1, with D perhaps matching TRBD2 (5 bases). V was shortened by 0 bases and J by 2 bases, with 15 bases between the two germline ends. CDR1 SGHRS and CDR2 YFSETQ come from the germline V gene. This CDR3 has 16 residues. The CDR3 DNA reads TGCGCCAGCAGCTTGGCTCTAGGGAGCGACACCTACGAGCAGTACTTC. Translation: CASSLALGSDTYEQYF.

The rearrangement links TRBV11-2 to TRBJ1-4; TRBD1 aligns across 12 bases. CDR3 length equals 17 residues. J lost 4 bases, V lost 5 bases, and 8 bases had no gene match. Germline V gene data show CDR1 as SGHAT and CDR2 as FQNNGV. The CDR3 region has the DNA TGTGCCAGCAGCCAGGCGGGACAGGGGGCCGGTAATGAAAAACTGTTTTTT. It translates to CASSQAGQGAGNEKLFF.

The V call is TRBV5-3, the J call TRBJ2-1; TRBD2 aligns across 7 bases. TRBV5-3 is identified as an open reading frame with a role that is uncertain. This CDR3 has 17 residues. V lost 3 bases and J lost 4; bases outside the gene matches: 13. CDR3 amino acids: CARSSGQLREPYNEQFF. In DNA, the CDR3 is TGTGCCAGAAGCTCCGGTCAGTTGCGGGAGCCATACAATGAGCAGTTCTTC.

The CDR3 loop is CASRDRGVTEAFF. The CDR3 bases are TGTGCCAGCAGGGACAGGGGTGTCACTGAAGCTTTCTTT. V gene TRBV2 combines with J gene TRBJ1-1; TRBD1 aligns across 9 bases. The CDR3 spans 13 residues. CDR1 is SNHLY, CDR2 FYNNEI, per germline. Trimming removed 6 bases from V and 4 bases from J; junction bases left unmatched: 3.